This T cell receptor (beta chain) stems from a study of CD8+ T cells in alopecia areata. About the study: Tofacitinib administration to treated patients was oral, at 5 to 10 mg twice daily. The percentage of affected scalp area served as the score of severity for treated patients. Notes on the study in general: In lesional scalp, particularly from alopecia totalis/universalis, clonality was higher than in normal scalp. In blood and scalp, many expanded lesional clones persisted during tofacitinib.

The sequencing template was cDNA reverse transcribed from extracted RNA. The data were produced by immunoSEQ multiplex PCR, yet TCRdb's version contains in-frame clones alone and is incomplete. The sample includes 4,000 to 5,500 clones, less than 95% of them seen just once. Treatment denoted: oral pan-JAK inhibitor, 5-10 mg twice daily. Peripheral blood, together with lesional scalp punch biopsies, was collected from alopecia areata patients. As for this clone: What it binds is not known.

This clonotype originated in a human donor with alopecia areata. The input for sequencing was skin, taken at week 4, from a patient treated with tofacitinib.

In DNA, the CDR3 is TGCGCCAGCAGCCAAGAGGGGACAGGGGTCTACGAGCAGTACTTC. Encoded protein: CASSQEGTGVYEQYF. This rearrangement joins TRBV4-3 to TRBJ2-7; TRBD1 matches at 10 bases. V trimming: 0 bases; J trimming: 3 bases; junction bases outside the gene matches: 2. This CDR3 contains 15 residues. Germline CDR1 is LGHNA and CDR2 is YSLEER.